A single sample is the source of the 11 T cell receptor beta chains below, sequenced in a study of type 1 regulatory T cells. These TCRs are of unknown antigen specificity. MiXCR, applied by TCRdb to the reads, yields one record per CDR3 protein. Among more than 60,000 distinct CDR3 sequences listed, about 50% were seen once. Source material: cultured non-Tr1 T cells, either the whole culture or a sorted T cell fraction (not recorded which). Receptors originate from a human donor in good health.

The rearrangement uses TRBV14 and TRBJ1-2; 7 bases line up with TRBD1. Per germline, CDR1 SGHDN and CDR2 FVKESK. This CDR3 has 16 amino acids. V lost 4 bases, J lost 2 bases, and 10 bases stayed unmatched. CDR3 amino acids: CASSRGGTESNYGYTF. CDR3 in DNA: TGTGCCAGCAGCCGCGGGGGGACAGAGTCAAACTATGGCTACACCTTC.

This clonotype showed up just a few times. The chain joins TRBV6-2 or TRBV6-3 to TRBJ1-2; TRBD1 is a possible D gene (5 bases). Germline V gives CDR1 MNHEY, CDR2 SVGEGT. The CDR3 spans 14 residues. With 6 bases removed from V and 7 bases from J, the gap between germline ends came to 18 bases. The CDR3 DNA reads TGTGCCAGCAGCCCCATCGGGGGGGTGCGTGGCTACACCTTC. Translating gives CASSPIGGVRGYTF.

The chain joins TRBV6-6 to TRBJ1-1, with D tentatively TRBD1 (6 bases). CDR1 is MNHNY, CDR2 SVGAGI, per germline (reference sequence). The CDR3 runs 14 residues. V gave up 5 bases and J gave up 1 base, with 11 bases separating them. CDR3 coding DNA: TGTGCCAGCAGTCAGGGACAAGCGAACACTGAAGCTTTCTTT. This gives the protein CASSQGQANTEAFF.

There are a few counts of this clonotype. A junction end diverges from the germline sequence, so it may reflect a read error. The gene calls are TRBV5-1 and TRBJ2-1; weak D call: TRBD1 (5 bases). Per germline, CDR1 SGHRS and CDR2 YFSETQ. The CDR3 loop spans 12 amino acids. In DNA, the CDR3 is TGCGCTAGCAGCGCCGACAGCGATGAGCAGTTCTTC. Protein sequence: CASSADSDEQFF.

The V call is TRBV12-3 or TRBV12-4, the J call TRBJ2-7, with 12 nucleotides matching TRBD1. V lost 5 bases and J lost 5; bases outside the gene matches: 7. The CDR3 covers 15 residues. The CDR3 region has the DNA TGTGCCAGCAGTCCAAGGGGGACAGGGGGCGACGAGCAGTACTTC. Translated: CASSPRGTGGDEQYF.

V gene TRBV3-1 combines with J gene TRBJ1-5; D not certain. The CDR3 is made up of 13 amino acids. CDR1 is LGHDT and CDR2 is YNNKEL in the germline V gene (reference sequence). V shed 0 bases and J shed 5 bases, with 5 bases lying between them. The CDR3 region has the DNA TGTGCCAGCAGCCAAGATCGGGATCAGCCCCAGCATTTT. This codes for CASSQDRDQPQHF. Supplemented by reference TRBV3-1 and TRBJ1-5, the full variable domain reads DTAVSQTPKYLVTQMGNDKSIKCEQNLGHDTMYWYKQDSKKFLKIMFSYNNKELIINETVPNRFSPKSPDKAHLNLHINSLELGDSAVYFCASSQDRDQPQHFGDGTRLSIL.

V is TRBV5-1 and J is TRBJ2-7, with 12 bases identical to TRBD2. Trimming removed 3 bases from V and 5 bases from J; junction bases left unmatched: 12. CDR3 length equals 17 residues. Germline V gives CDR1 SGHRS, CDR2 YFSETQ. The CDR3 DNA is TGCGCCAGCAGCTCTTATACCGCTAGCGGGAGGGCGGACGAGCAGTACTTC. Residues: CASSSYTASGRADEQYF. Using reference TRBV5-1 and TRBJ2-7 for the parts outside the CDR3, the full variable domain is KAGVTQTPRYLIKTRGQQVTLSCSPISGHRSVSWYQQTPGQGLQFLFEYFSETQRNKGNFPGRFSGRQFSNSRSEMNVSTLELGDSALYLCASSSYTASGRADEQYFGPGTRLTVT.

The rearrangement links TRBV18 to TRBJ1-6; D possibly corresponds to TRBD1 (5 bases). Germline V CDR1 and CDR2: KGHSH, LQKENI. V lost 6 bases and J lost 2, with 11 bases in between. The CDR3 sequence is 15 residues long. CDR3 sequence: CASSGQGPYNSPLHF. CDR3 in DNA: TGTGCCAGCTCGGGGCAGGGTCCCTATAATTCACCCCTCCACTTT.

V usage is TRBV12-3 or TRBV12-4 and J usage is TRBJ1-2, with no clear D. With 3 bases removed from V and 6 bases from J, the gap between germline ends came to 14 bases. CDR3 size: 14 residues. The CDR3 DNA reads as TGTGCCAGCAGTTTTAACCCAGTCCGTAATGGCTACACCTTC. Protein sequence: CASSFNPVRNGYTF.

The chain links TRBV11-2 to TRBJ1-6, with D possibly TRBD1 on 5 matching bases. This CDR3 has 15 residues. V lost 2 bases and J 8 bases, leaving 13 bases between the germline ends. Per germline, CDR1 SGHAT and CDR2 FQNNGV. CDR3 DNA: TGTGCCAGCAGCTTACGGGGGGGTTATTATTCACCCCTCCACTTT. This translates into CASSLRGGYYSPLHF.

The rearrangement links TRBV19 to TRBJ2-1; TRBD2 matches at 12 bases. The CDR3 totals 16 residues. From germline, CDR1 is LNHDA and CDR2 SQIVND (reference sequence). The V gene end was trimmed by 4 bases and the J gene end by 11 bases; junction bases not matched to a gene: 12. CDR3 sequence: CASSKPGTSGRNKQFF. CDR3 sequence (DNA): TGTGCCAGTAGTAAACCCGGGACTAGCGGGCGAAATAAGCAGTTCTTC.